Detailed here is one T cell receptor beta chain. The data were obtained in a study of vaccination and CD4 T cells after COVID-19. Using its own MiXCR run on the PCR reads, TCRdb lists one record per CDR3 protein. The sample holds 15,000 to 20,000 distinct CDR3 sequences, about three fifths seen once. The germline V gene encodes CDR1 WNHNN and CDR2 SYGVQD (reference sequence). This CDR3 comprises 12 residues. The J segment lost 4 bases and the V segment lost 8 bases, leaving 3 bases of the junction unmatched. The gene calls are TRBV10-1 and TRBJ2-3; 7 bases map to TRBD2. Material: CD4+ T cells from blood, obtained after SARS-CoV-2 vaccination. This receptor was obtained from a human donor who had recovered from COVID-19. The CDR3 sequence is CASGTNADTQYF. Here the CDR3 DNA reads TGCGCCAGCGGGACTAACGCAGATACGCAGTATTTT.